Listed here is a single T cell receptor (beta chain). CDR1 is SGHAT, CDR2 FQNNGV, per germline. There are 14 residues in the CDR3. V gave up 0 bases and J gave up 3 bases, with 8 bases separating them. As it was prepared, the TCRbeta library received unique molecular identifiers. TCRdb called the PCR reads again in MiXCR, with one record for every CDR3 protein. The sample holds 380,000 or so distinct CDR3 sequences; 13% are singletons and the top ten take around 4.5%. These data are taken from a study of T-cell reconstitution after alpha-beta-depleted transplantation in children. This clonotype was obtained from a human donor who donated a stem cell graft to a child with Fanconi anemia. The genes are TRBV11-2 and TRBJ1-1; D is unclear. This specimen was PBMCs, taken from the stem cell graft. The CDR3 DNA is TGTGCCAGCAGCTTAGAGGACCTCTACACTGAAGCTTTCTTT. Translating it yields CASSLEDLYTEAFF.